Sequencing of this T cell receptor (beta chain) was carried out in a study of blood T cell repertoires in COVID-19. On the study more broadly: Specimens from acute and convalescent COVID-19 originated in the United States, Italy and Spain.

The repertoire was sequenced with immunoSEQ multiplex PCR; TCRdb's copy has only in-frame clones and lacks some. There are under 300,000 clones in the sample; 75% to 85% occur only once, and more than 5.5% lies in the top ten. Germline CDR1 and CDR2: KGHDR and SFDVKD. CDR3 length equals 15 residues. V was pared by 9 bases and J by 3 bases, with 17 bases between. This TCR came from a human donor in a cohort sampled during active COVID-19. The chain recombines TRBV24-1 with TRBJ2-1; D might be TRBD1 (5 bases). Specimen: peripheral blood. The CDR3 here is CATSLGQGDYNEQFF. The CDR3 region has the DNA TGTGCCACCTCTCTTGGCCAGGGTGACTACAATGAGCAGTTCTTC.